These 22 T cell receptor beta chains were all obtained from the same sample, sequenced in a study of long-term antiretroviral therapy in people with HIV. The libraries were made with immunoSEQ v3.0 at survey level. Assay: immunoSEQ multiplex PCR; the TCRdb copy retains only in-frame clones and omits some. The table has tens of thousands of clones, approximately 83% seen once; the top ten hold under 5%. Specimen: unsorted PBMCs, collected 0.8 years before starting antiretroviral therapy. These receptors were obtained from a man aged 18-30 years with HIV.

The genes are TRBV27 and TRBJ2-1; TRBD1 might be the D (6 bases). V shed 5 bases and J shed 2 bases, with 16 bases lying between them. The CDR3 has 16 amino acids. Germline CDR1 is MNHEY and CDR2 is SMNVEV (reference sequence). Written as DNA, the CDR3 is TGTGCCAGCAGTCCCTCCGCAGGGGCGGCCTACAATGAGCAGTTCTTC. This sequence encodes CASSPSAGAAYNEQFF.

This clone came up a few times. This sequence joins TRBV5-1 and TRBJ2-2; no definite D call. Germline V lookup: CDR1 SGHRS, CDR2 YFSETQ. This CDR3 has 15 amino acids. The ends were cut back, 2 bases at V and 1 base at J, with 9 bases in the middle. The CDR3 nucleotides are TGCGCCAGCAGCTTACGAACACTGAACACCGGGGAGCTGTTTTTT. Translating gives CASSLRTLNTGELFF.

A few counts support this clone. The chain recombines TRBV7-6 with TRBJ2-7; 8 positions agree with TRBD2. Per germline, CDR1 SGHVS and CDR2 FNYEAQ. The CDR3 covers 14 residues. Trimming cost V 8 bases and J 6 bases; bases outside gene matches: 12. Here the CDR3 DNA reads TGTGCCAGCGCATGGGCAGCGGGAGAAGGCGAGCAGTACTTC. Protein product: CASAWAAGEGEQYF.

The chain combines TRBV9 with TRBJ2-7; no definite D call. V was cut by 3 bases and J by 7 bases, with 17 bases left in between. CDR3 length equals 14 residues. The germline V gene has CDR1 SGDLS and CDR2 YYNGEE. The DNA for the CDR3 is TGTGCCAGCAGCGCAGAAGGCCCACTCGGGGAGCAGTACTTC. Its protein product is CASSAEGPLGEQYF.

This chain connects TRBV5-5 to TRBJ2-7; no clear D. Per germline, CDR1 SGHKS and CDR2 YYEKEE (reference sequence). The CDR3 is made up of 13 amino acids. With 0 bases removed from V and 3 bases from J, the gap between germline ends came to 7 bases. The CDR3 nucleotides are TGTGCCAGCAGCTTGGCGTGGGACTACGAGCAGTACTTC. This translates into CASSLAWDYEQYF.

The CDR3 region has the DNA TGTGCCAGCTCACCTGCTGGGGCCAACGTCCTGACTTTC. This codes for CASSPAGANVLTF. V is TRBV6-1 and J is TRBJ2-6; no reliable D call. Germline V gives CDR1 MNHNS, CDR2 SASEGT. This CDR3 comprises 13 residues. Trimming stripped 8 bases from V and 2 bases from J, with 7 bases between.

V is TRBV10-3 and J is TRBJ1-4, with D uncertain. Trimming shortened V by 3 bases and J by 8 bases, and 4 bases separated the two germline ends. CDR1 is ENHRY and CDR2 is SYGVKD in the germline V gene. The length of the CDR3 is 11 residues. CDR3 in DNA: TGTGCCATCAGTGATGGAGAAAAACTGTTTTTT. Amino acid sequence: CAISDGEKLFF.

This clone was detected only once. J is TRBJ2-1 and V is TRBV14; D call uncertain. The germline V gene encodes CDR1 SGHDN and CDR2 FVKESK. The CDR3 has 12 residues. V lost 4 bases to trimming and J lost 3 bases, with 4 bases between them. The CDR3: CASSRLYNEQFF. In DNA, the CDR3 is TGTGCCAGCAGCCGACTCTACAATGAGCAGTTCTTC.

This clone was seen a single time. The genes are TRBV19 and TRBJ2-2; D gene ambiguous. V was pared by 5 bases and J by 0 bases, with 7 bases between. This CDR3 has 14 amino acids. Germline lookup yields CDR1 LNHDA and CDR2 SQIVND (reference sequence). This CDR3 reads CASSPRTNTGELFF. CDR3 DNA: TGTGCCAGTAGTCCACGCACGAACACCGGGGAGCTGTTTTTT.

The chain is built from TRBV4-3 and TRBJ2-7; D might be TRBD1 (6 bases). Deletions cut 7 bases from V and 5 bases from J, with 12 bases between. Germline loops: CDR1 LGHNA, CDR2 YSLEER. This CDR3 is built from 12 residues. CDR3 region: CASKDRRNEQYF. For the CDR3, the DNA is TGCGCCAGCAAGGACAGAAGAAACGAGCAGTACTTC.

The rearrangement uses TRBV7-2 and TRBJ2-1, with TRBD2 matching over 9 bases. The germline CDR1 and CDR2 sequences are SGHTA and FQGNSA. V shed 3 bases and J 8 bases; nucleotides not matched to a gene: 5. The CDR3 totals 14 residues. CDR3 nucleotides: TGTGCCAGCAGCTTTGCTAGCGGGGACGATGAGCAGTTCTTC. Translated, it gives CASSFASGDDEQFF.

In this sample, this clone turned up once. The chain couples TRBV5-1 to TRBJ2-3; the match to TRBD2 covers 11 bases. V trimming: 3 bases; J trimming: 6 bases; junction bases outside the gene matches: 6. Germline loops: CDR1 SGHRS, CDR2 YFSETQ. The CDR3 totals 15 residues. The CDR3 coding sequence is TGCGCCAGCAGCTCCGGGACTAGCGGACTCGATACGCAGTATTTT. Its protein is CASSSGTSGLDTQYF.

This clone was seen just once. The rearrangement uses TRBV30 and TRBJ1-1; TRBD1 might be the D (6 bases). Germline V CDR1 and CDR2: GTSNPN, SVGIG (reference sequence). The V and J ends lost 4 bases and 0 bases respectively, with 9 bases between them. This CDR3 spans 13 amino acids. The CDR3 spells CAWNREMNTEAFF. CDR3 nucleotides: TGTGCCTGGAACAGGGAAATGAACACTGAAGCTTTCTTT.

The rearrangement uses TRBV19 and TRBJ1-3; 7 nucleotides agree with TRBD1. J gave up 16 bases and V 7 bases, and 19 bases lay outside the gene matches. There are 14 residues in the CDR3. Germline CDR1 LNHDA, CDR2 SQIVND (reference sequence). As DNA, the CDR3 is TGTGCCAGTACCGGAGACAGGGCCGTGACAAAAGCCTATTTT. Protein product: CASTGDRAVTKAYF.

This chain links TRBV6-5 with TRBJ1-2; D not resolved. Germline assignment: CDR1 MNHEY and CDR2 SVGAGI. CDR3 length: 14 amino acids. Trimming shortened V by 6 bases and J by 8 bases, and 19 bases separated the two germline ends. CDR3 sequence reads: CASRRDGIISGYTF. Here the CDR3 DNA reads TGTGCCAGCAGACGCGACGGAATAATATCAGGCTACACCTTC.

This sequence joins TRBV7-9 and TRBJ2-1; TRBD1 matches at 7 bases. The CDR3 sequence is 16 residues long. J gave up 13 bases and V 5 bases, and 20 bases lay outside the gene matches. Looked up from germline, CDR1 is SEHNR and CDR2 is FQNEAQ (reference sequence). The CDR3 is CASSPRLGGASYIQFF. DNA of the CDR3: TGTGCCAGCAGCCCCCGGTTAGGGGGCGCGAGTTATATTCAGTTCTTC.

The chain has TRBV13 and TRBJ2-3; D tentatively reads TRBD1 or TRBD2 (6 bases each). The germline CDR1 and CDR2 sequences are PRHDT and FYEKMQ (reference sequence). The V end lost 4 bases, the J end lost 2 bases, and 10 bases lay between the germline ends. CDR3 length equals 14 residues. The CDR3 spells CASSWRGATDTQYF. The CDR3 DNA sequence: TGTGCCAGCAGCTGGAGGGGGGCCACAGATACGCAGTATTTT.

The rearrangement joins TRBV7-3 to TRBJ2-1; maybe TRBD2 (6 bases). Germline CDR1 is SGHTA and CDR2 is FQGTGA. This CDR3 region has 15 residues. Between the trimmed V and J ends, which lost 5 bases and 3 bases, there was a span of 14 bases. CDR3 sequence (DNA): TGTGCCAGCAGCGACGGGTGGAGGGGCTACAATGAGCAGTTCTTC. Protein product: CASSDGWRGYNEQFF. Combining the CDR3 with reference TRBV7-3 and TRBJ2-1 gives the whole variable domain GAGVSQTPSNKVTEKGKYVELRCDPISGHTALYWYRQSLGQGPEFLIYFQGTGAADDSGLPNDRFFAVRPEGSVSTLKIQRTERGDSAVYLCASSDGWRGYNEQFFGPGTRLTVL.

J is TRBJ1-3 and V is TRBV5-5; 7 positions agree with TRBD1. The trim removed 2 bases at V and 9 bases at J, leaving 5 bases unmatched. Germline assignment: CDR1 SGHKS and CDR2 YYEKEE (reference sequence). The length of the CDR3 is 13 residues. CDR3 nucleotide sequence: TGTGCCAGCAGCTTACGACAGGGTACCACCATATATTTT. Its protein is CASSLRQGTTIYF. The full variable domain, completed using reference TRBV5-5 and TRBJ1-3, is DAGVTQSPTHLIKTRGQQVTLRCSPISGHKSVSWYQQVLGQGPQFIFQYYEKEERGRGNFPDRFSARQFPNYSSELNVNALLLGDSALYLCASSLRQGTTIYFGEGSWLTVV.

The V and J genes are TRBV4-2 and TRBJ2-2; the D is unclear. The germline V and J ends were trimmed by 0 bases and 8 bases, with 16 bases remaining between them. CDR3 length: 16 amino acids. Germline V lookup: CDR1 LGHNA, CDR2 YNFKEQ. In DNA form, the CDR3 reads TGTGCCAGCAGCCAAGAGTCGGAGAATTTGTTTGGGGAGCTGTTTTTT. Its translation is CASSQESENLFGELFF.

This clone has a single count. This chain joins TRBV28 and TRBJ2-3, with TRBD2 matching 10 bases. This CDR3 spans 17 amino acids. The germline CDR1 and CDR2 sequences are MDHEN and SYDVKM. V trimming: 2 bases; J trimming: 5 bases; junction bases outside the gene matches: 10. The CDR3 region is CASSLRISGGDGDTQYF. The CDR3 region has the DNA TGTGCCAGCAGTTTACGTATAAGCGGGGGGGATGGAGATACGCAGTATTTT.

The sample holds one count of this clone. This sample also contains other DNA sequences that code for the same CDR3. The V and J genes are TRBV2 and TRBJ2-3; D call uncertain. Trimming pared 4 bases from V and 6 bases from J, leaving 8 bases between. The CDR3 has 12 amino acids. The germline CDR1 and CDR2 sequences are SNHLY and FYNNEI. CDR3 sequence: CASSVFEDTQYF. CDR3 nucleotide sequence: TGTGCCAGCAGTGTCTTTGAGGATACGCAGTATTTT. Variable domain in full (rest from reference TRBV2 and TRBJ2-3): EPEVTQTPSHQVTQMGQEVILRCVPISNHLYFYWYRQILGQKVEFLVSFYNNEISEKSEIFDDQFSVERPDGSNFTLKIRSTKLEDSAMYFCASSVFEDTQYFGPGTRLTVL.